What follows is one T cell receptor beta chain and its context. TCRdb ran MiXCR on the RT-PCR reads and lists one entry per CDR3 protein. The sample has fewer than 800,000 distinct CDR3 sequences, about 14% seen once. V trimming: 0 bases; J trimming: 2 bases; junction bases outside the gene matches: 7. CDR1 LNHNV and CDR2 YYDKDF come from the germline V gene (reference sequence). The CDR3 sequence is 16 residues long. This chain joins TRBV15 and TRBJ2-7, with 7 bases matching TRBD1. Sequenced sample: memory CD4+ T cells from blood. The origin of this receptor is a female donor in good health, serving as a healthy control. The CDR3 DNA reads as TGTGCCACCAGCAGAGATATTGGGCAGGGGGCCTACGAGCAGTACTTC. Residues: CATSRDIGQGAYEQYF.